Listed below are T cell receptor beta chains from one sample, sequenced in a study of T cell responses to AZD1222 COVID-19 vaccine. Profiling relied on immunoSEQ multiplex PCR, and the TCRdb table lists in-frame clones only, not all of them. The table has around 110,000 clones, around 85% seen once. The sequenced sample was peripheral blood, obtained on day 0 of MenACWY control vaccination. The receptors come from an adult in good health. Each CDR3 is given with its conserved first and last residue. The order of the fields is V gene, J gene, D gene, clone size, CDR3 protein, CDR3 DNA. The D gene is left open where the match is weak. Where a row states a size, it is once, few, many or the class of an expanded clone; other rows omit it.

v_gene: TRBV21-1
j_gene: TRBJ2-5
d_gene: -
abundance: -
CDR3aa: CASSPIWVGGVHWRETQYF
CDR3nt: TGTGCCAGCAGCCCTATCTGGGTGGGCGGGGTTCACTGGAGGGAGACCCAGTACTTC

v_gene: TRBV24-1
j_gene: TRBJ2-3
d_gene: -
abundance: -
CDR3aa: CATSDGQTSTDTQYF
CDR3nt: TGTGCCACCAGTGATGGACAAACTAGCACAGATACGCAGTATTTT

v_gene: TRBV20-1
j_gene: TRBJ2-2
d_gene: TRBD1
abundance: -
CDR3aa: CSASWDRNTGELFF
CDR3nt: TGCAGTGCTAGTTGGGACAGGAACACCGGGGAGCTGTTTTTT

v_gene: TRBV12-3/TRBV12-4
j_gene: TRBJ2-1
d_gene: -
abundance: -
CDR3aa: CASSLLGRREFF
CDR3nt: TGTGCCAGCAGTTTATTGGGTAGGAGAGAATTCTTC

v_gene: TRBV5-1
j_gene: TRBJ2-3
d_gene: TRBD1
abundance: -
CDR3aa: CASKGTGVTDTQYF
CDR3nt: TGCGCCAGCAAGGGGACAGGGGTCACAGATACGCAGTATTTT

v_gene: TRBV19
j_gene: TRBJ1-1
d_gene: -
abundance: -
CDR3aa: CASSKGGEGAEAFF
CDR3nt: TGTGCCAGTAGTAAAGGGGGGGAAGGGGCTGAAGCTTTCTTT

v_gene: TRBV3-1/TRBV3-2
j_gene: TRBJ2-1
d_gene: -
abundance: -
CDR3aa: CASSQDHPASVEFF
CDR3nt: TGTGCCAGCAGCCAAGATCATCCGGCTTCGGTCGAGTTCTTC

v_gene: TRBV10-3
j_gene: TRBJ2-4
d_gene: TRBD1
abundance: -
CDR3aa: CATGTGVFTAKNIQYF
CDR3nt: TGTGCCACCGGGACAGGGGTCTTCACAGCCAAAAACATTCAGTACTTC

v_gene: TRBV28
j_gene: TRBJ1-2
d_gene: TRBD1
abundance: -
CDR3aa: CASSTPGQGAWGYTF
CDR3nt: TGTGCCAGCAGTACACCGGGACAGGGGGCGTGGGGCTACACCTTC

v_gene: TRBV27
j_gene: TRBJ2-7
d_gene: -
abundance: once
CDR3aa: CASSLGTSDEQYF
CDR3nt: TGTGCCAGCAGTTTAGGGACTTCGGACGAGCAGTACTTC

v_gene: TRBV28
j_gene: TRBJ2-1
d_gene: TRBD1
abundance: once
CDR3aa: CASSFAGTGSYNEQFF
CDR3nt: TGTGCCAGCAGTTTTGCCGGGACAGGGTCCTACAATGAGCAGTTCTTC

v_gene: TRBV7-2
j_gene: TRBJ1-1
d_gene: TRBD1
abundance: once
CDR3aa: CASSPAGGVGTEAFF
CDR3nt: TGTGCCAGCAGCCCCGCAGGGGGCGTCGGCACTGAAGCTTTCTTT

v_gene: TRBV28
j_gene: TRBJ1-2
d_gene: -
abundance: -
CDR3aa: CASSLLGYSTGLNYGYTF
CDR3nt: TGTGCCAGCAGTTTATTAGGCTACTCGACAGGTCTTAACTATGGCTACACCTTC

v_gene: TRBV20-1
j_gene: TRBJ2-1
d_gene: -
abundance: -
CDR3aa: CSARDRTEQFF
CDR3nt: TGCAGTGCTAGAGATAGGACTGAGCAGTTCTTC

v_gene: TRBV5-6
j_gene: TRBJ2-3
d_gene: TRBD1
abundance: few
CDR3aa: CASSRGQGATDTQYF
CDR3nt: TGTGCCAGCAGCAGAGGACAGGGGGCCACAGATACGCAGTATTTT

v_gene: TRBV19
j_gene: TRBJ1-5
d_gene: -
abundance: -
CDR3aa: CASAQLRQTFGNQPQHF
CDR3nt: TGTGCCAGCGCGCAACTCCGACAGACTTTCGGAAATCAGCCCCAGCATTTT

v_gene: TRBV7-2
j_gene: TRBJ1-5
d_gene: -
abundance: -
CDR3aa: CASSHVGGPNQPQHF
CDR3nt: TGTGCCAGCAGCCACGTGGGGGGGCCCAATCAGCCCCAGCATTTT

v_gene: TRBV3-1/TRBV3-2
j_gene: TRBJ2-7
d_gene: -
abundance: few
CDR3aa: CASSPQLTAREQYF
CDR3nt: TGTGCCAGCAGCCCCCAGCTGACGGCCCGCGAGCAGTACTTC

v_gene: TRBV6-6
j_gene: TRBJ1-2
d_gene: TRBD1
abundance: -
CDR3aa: CASSQGVYGYTF
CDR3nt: TGTGCCAGCAGTCAGGGGGTCTATGGCTACACCTTC

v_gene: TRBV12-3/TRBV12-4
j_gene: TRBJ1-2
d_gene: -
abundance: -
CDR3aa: CASSLGTDYGYTF
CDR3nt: TGTGCCAGCAGCCTGGGGACCGACTATGGCTACACCTTC

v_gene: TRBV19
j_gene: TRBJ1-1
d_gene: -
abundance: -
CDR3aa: CASSSNPVHTEAFF
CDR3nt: TGTGCCAGTAGTTCCAACCCCGTTCACACTGAAGCTTTCTTT

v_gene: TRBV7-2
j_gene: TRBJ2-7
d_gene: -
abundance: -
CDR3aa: CASSLRPTPTYEQYF
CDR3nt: TGTGCCAGCAGCTTAAGACCCACACCCACCTACGAGCAGTACTTC

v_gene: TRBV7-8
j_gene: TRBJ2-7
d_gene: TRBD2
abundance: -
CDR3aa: CASSSDPGGYEQYF
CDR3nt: TGTGCCAGCAGCTCGGACCCCGGGGGGTACGAGCAGTACTTC

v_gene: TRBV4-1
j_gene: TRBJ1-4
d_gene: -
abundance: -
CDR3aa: CASSQGGGGATNEKLFF
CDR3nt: TGCGCCAGCAGCCAAGGGGGAGGTGGGGCGACTAATGAAAAACTGTTTTTT

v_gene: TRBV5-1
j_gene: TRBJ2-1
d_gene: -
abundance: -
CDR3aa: CASTSNGDEQFF
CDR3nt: TGCGCCAGCACTTCCAACGGTGATGAGCAGTTCTTC

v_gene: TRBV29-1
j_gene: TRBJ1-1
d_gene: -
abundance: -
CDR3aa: CSVGTYLKAFF
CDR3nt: TGCAGCGTTGGGACTTACTTGAAAGCTTTCTTT

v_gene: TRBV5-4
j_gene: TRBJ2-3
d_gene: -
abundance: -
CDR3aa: CASSPRGGASDPQYF
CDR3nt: TGTGCCAGCAGCCCGAGGGGGGGGGCCTCAGACCCGCAGTATTTT

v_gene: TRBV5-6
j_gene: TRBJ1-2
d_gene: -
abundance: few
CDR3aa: CASSLDLQNYGYTF
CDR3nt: TGTGCCAGCAGCTTGGACCTCCAGAACTATGGCTACACCTTC

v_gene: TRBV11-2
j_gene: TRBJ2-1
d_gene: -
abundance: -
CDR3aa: CASSLVRGRTYNEQFF
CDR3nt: TGTGCCAGCAGCTTAGTTAGGGGGAGGACCTACAATGAGCAGTTCTTC

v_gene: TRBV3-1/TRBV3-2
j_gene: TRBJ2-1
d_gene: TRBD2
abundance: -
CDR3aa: CASSHGRGAYNEQFF
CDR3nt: TGTGCCAGCAGCCACGGACGGGGGGCCTACAATGAGCAGTTCTTC

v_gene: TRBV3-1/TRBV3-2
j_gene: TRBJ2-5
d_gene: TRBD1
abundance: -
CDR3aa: CASSQRDREETQYF
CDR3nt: TGTGCCAGCAGCCAGCGGGACAGGGAAGAGACCCAGTACTTC

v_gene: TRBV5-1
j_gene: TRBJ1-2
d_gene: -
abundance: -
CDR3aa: CASSLGSSNYGYTF
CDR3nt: TGCGCCAGCAGCTTGGGCAGCTCAAACTATGGCTACACCTTC

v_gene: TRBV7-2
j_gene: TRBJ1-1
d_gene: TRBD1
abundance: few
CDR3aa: CASSLGDRPTKAFF
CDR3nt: TGTGCCAGCAGCCTAGGGGACAGACCCACGAAAGCTTTCTTT

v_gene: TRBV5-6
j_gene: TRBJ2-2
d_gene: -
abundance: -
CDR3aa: CASSFKFQRGELFF
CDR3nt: TGTGCCAGCAGCTTTAAGTTCCAGCGGGGGGAGCTGTTTTTT

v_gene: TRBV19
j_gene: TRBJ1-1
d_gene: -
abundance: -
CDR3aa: CASSTLMNTEAFF
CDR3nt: TGTGCCAGTAGTACTCTTATGAACACTGAAGCTTTCTTT

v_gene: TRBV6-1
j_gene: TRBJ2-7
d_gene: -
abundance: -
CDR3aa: CASSDTTHSIYEQYF
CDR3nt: TGTGCCAGCAGTGATACCACTCATTCGATATACGAGCAGTACTTC

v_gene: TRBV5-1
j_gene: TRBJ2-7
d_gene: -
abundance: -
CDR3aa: CASSLADEQYF
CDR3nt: TGCGCCAGCAGCTTAGCGGACGAGCAGTACTTC

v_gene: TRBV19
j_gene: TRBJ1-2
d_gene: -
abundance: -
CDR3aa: CASSPGRLDYGYTF
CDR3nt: TGTGCCAGTAGCCCGGGACGGCTGGACTATGGCTACACCTTC

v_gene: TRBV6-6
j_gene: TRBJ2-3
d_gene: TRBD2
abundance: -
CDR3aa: CASSRLGLAGGTSTDTQYF
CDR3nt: TGTGCCAGCAGTCGACTAGGACTAGCGGGGGGTACTAGCACAGATACGCAGTATTTT

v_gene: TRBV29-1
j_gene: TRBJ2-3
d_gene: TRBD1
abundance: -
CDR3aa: CSVESRQGPDTQYF
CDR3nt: TGCAGCGTTGAATCCCGACAGGGGCCAGATACGCAGTATTTT

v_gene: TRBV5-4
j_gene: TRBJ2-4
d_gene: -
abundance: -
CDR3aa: CASSSQGGKAKNIQYF
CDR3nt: TGTGCCAGCAGCTCCCAAGGAGGGAAAGCCAAAAACATTCAGTACTTC

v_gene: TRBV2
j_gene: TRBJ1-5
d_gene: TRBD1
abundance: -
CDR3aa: CASSADRVGQPQHF
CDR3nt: TGTGCCAGCAGTGCAGACAGGGTTGGTCAGCCCCAGCATTTT

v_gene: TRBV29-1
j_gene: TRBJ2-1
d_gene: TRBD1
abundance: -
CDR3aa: CSVEDRRFRTGAGNEQFF
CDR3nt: TGCAGCGTTGAAGATCGACGATTCAGGACAGGGGCTGGCAATGAGCAGTTCTTC

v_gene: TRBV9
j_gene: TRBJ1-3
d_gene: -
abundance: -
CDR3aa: CASTPRGVPSGNTIYF
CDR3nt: TGTGCCAGCACCCCCCGGGGTGTGCCTTCTGGAAACACCATATATTTT

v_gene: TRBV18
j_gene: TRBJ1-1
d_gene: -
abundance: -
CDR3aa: CASSPNTQNTEAFF
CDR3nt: TGTGCCAGCTCACCGAATACTCAAAACACTGAAGCTTTCTTT

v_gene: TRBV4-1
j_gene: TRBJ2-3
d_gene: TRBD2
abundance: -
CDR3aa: CASSQVHSGGGSTDTQYF
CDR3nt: TGCGCCAGCAGCCAAGTCCATAGCGGGGGGGGTAGCACAGATACGCAGTATTTT

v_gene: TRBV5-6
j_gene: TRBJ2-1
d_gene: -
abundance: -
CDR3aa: CASSFAAGAYNEQFF
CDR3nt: TGTGCCAGCAGCTTCGCTGCAGGTGCCTACAATGAGCAGTTCTTC

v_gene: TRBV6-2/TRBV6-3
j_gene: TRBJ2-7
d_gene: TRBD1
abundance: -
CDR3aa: CASSYDRDYEQYF
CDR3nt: TGTGCCAGCAGTTATGACAGGGACTACGAGCAGTACTTC

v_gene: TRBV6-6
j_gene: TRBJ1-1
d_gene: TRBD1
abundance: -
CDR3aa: CASRRRTGGTDTEAFF
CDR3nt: TGTGCCAGCAGACGTCGGACAGGGGGGACGGACACTGAAGCTTTCTTT

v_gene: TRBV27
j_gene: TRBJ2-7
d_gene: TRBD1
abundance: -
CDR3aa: CASSLIRGRDYEQYF
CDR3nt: TGTGCCAGCAGTCTGATAAGGGGGCGCGACTACGAGCAGTACTTC

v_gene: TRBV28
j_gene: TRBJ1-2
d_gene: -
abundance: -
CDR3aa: CASSSPNYGYTF
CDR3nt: TGTGCCAGCAGTTCCCCTAACTATGGCTACACCTTC

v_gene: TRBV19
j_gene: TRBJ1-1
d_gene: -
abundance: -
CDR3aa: CASSIDRVLNTEAFF
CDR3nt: TGTGCCAGTAGTATAGATCGGGTCTTGAACACTGAAGCTTTCTTT

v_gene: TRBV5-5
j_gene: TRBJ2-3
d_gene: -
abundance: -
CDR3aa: CASSLPGRASPDTQYF
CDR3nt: TGTGCCAGCAGCCTTCCGGGACGGGCGTCCCCAGATACGCAGTATTTT

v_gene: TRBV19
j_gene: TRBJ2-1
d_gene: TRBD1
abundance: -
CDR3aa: CASSIPDRGRLDEQFF
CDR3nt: TGTGCCAGTAGTATTCCGGATAGGGGGCGGTTGGATGAGCAGTTCTTC

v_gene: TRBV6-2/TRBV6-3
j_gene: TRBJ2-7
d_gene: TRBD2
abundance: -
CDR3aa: CASSFRRLAGENYEQYF
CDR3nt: TGTGCCAGCAGTTTCCGCCGACTAGCGGGGGAGAACTACGAGCAGTACTTC

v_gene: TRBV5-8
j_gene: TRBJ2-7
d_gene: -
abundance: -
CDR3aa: CASSLVERTYEQYF
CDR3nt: TGTGCCAGCAGCTTAGTGGAGAGGACCTACGAGCAGTACTTC

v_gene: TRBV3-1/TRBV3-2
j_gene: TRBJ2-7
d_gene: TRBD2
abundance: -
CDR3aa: CASSHPGGVGEQYF
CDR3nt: TGTGCCAGCAGCCATCCCGGGGGGGTAGGGGAGCAGTACTTC

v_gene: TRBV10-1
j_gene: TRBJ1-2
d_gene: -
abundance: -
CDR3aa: CASNYDSGTRHLYGYTF
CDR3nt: TGCGCCAGCAACTACGATTCAGGGACGCGCCACCTCTATGGCTACACCTTC

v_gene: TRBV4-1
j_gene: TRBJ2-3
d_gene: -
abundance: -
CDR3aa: CASSLGPSTDTQYF
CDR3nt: TGCGCCAGCAGCCTCGGTCCCAGCACAGATACGCAGTATTTT

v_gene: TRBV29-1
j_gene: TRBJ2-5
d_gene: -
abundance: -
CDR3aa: CSVEDRGTGETQYF
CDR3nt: TGCAGCGTTGAAGATCGCGGGACCGGAGAGACCCAGTACTTC